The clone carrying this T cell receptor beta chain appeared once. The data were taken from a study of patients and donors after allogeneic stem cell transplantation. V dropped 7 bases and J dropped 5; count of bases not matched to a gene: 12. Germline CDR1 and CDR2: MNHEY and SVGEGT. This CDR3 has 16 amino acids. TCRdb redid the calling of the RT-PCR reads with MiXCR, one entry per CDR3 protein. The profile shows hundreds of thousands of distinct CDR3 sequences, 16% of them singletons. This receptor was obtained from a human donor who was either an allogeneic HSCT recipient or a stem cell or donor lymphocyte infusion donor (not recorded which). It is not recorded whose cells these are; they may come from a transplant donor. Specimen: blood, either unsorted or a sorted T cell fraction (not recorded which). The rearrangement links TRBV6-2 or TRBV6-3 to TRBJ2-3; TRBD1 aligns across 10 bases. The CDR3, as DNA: TGTGCCAGCACCACCCGGGACAGGGGATACAGAGATACGCAGTATTTT. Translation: CASTTRDRGYRDTQYF.